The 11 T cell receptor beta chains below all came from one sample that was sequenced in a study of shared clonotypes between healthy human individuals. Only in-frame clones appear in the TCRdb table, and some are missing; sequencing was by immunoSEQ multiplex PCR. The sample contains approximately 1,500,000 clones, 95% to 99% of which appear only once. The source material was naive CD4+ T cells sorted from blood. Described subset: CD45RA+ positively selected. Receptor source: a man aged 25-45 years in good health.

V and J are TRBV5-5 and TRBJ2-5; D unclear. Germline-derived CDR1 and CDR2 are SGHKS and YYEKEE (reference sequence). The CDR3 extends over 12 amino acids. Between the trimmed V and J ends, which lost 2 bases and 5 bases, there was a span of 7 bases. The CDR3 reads CASSFWSETQYF. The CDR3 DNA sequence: TGTGCCAGCAGCTTCTGGAGCGAGACCCAGTACTTC.

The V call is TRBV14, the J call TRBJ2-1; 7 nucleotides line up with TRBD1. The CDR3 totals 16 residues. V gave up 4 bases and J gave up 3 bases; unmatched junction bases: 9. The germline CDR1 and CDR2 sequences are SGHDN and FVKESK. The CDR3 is CASSRRQGIVYNEQFF. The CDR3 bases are TGTGCCAGCAGCCGGCGACAGGGAATTGTCTACAATGAGCAGTTCTTC.

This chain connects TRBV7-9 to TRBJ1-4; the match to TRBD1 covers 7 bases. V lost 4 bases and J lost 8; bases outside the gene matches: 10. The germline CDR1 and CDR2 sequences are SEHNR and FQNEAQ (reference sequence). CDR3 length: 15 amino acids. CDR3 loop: CASSSTTGAGEKLFF. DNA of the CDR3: TGTGCCAGCAGCTCCACAACAGGGGCAGGGGAAAAACTGTTTTTT. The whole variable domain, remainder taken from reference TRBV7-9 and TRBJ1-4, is DTGVSQNPRHKITKRGQNVTFRCDPISEHNRLYWYRQTLGQGPEFLTYFQNEAQLEKSRLLSDRFSAERPKGSFSTLEIQRTEQGDSAMYLCASSSTTGAGEKLFFGSGTQLSVL.

CDR3 protein: CASSKDGAEAFF. CDR3 nucleotide sequence: TGTGCCAGTAGTAAGGACGGGGCTGAAGCTTTCTTT. V is TRBV19 and J is TRBJ1-1; no clear D gene. Germline CDR1 reads LNHDA; CDR2 reads SQIVND (reference sequence). V was cut by 4 bases and J by 6 bases, with 9 bases left in between. The CDR3 contains 12 residues.

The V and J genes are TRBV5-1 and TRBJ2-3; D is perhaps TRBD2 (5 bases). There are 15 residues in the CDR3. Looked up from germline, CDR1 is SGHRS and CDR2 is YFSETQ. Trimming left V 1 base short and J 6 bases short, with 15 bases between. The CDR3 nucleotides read TGCGCCAGCAGCTTGAACGGGAATAGTTGGGATACGCAGTATTTT. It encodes CASSLNGNSWDTQYF. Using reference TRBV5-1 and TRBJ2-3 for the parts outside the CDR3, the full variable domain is KAGVTQTPRYLIKTRGQQVTLSCSPISGHRSVSWYQQTPGQGLQFLFEYFSETQRNKGNFPGRFSGRQFSNSRSEMNVSTLELGDSALYLCASSLNGNSWDTQYFGPGTRLTVL.

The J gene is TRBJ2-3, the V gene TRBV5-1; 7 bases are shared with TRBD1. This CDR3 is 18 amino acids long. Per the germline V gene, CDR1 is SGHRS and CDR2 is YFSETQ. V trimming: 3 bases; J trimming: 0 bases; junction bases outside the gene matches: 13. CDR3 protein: CASSSDNDRARSTDTQYF. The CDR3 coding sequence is TGCGCCAGCAGCTCCGATAATGACAGGGCCAGGAGCACAGATACGCAGTATTTT.

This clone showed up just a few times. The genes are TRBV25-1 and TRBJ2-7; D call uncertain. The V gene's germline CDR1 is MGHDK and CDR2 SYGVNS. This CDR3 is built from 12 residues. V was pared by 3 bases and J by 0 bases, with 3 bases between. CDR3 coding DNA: TGTGCCAGCAGTGAGCCCTCCTACGAGCAGTACTTC. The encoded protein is CASSEPSYEQYF.

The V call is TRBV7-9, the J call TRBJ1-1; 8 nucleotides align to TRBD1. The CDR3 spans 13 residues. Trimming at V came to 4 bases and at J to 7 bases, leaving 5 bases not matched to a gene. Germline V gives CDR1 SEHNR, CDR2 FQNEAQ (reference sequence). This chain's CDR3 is CASSSDRGIEAFF. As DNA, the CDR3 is TGTGCCAGCAGCTCTGACAGGGGCATTGAAGCTTTCTTT.

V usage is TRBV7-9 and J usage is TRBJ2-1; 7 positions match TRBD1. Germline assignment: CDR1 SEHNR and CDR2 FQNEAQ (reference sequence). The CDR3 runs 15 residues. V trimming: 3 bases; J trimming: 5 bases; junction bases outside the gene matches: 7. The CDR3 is CASSFPQGFDNEQFF. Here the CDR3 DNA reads TGTGCCAGCAGCTTCCCACAGGGGTTCGACAATGAGCAGTTCTTC.

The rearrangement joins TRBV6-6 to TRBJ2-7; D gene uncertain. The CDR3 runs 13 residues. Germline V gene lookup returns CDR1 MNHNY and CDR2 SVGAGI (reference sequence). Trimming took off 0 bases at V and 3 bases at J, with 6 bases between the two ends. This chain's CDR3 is CASSYSAGYEQYF. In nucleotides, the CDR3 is TGTGCCAGCAGTTACTCGGCTGGCTACGAGCAGTACTTC.

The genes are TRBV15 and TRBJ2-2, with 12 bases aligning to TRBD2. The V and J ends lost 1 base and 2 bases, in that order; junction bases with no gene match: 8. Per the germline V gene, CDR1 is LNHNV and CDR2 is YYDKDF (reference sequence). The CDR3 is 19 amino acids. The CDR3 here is CATSRVVGLAGLNTGELFF. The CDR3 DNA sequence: TGTGCCACCAGCAGAGTTGTCGGACTAGCGGGACTAAACACCGGGGAGCTGTTTTTT.